This T cell receptor beta chain was recorded in a study of early stage breast cancer tumors. Trimming cost V 7 bases and J 2 bases, with 17 bases left between them. This CDR3 has 15 residues. Germline V gene lookup returns CDR1 LNHDA and CDR2 SQIVND (reference sequence). TCRdb keeps only in-frame clones here, not all; method: immunoSEQ multiplex PCR. The sample contains nearly 25,000 clones, about 67% of which appear only once. The origin of this receptor is a person aged 60 to 70 with breast cancer. The V gene is TRBV19, the J gene TRBJ1-2, with D maybe TRBD1 (5 bases). Specimen: breast tumor tissue. CDR3 coding DNA: TGTGCCAGTACCGAACCACAGGAGGGAAACTATGGCTACACCTTC. It is translated as CASTEPQEGNYGYTF.